This T cell receptor beta chain is from a study of radiation and T cells in renal cell carcinoma. The time point denotes: blood 2 weeks post-SBRT. Regarding treatment: 15 Gy SBRT to primary tumor, nephrectomy 4 weeks later. TCRdb's copy holds only in-frame clones and misses some; the assay was immunoSEQ multiplex PCR. The table includes about 130,000 clones, around 82% detected once. V lost 3 bases, J lost 2 bases, and 2 bases stayed unmatched. The germline gives CDR1 ENHRY, CDR2 SYGVKD. The CDR3 consists of 17 residues. The source material was blood, sampled from a patient whose treatment included radiotherapy and nephrectomy. This chain connects TRBV10-3 to TRBJ2-3; 16 bases line up with TRBD2. The TCR was taken from a man in his forties or fifties with renal cell carcinoma. This CDR3 reads CAISEGTSGGVTDTQYF. The CDR3 DNA reads TGTGCCATCAGTGAAGGGACTAGCGGGGGGGTCACAGATACGCAGTATTTT.